These 26 T cell receptor beta chains were sequenced from one sample in a study of identifying expanded T cells in peripheral blood. TCRdb's copy holds only in-frame clones and misses some; the assay was immunoSEQ multiplex PCR. The sample carries roughly 86,000 clones, roughly 84% recorded once. The sample consisted of blood. Receptor source: a person between 18 and 70 years old in good health.

This clone was picked up one time. J is TRBJ1-1 and V is TRBV5-4; D is ambiguous. V was trimmed by 0 bases and J by 1 base, leaving 13 bases between them. This CDR3 has 16 amino acids. Germline V lookup: CDR1 SGHNT, CDR2 YYREEE (reference sequence). The DNA of the CDR3 is TGTGCCAGCAGCTTGGGGCCAGGAGCCACGAACACTGAAGCTTTCTTT. Translated, it gives CASSLGPGATNTEAFF.

The chain is built from TRBV6-5 and TRBJ2-7; 8 nucleotides align to TRBD1. The trim removed 5 bases at V and 6 bases at J, leaving 9 bases unmatched. Germline V gene sequence: CDR1 MNHEY, CDR2 SVGAGI. The CDR3 runs to 14 residues. The CDR3 bases are TGTGCCAGCAGTGGACAGGGAGGTTCACGCGAGCAGTACTTC. Its translation is CASSGQGGSREQYF.

The CDR3 sequence is CASSSRPGTDVSYTF. The CDR3 bases are TGTGCCAGCAGTTCCCGTCCCGGGACAGACGTTTCCTACACCTTC. The chain couples TRBV27 to TRBJ1-2; 7 bases match TRBD1. The CDR3 extends over 15 amino acids. Germline CDR1 reads MNHEY; CDR2 reads SMNVEV (reference sequence). V was clipped by 4 bases and J by 10 bases; unmatched bases: 15.

The J gene is TRBJ1-1, the V gene TRBV18, with D perhaps matching TRBD1 (5 bases). V dropped 1 base and J dropped 5 bases, with 11 bases sitting between them. Germline CDR1 reads KGHSH; CDR2 reads LQKENI. This CDR3 is built from 14 residues. Here the CDR3 DNA reads TGTGCCAGCTCACCACGGTCAGGGTGGACTGAAGCTTTCTTT. Translation gives CASSPRSGWTEAFF.

The table lists this clone with a few counts. Other DNA sequences within the sample encode an identical CDR3. This chain links TRBV18 with TRBJ1-1; TRBD1 is a possible D gene (6 bases). Per the germline V gene, CDR1 is KGHSH and CDR2 is LQKENI. The CDR3 runs to 12 residues. V dropped 3 bases and J dropped 6 bases, with 8 bases sitting between them. This CDR3 is CASSPRGPEAFF. The CDR3 DNA sequence: TGTGCCAGCTCACCCAGGGGCCCTGAAGCTTTCTTT.

The genes are TRBV19 and TRBJ1-3; D possibly corresponds to TRBD1 (6 bases). Trimming removed 9 bases from V and 0 bases from J, with 15 bases in between. Germline V gene data show CDR1 as LNHDA and CDR2 as SQIVND (reference sequence). The CDR3 has 15 residues. CDR3 region: CASRPPRGSGNTIYF. CDR3 bases: TGTGCCAGCCGCCCCCCCAGGGGCTCTGGAAACACCATATATTTT.

This sequence joins TRBV4-1 and TRBJ1-3; D not certain. Trimming shortened V by 0 bases and J by 1 base, and 25 bases separated the two germline ends. From germline, CDR1 is MGHRA and CDR2 YSYEKL. The CDR3 sequence is 21 residues long. CDR3 in DNA: TGCGCCAGCAGCCAAGATTTTTTAGGCTTCTCGGCGGGAGGATCTGGAAACACCATATATTTT. It translates to CASSQDFLGFSAGGSGNTIYF.

This chain connects TRBV7-3 to TRBJ1-6; 8 bases match TRBD1. Germline lookup yields CDR1 SGHTA and CDR2 FQGTGA. Losses at the gene ends were 3 bases for V and 9 bases for J; bases not matched to a gene: 1. The CDR3 runs 13 residues. CDR3 sequence reads: CASSFDRGSPLHF. The CDR3 DNA sequence: TGTGCCAGCAGCTTCGACAGGGGTTCACCCCTCCACTTT.

The chain carries TRBV5-8 and TRBJ2-7; D may be TRBD2 (6 bases). Germline loops: CDR1 SGHTS, CDR2 YDEGEE. The CDR3 covers 15 residues. Trimming removed 0 bases at V and 3 bases at J, with 13 bases between. The CDR3 is CASSLGRSGSYEQYF. CDR3 nucleotide sequence: TGTGCCAGCAGCTTGGGGCGTAGCGGAAGCTACGAGCAGTACTTC.

The chain carries TRBV7-2 and TRBJ2-5; perhaps TRBD2 as D (7 bases). Germline assignment: CDR1 SGHTA and CDR2 FQGNSA. The CDR3 contains 17 residues. V was shortened by 2 bases and J by 5 bases, with 21 bases between the two germline ends. CDR3 amino acids: CASSLFPRGGRGETQYF. CDR3 coding DNA: TGTGCCAGCAGCTTATTTCCGCGCGGGGGCCGGGGGGAGACCCAGTACTTC.

This sequence joins TRBV30 and TRBJ1-6, with D unresolved. The germline CDR1 and CDR2 sequences are GTSNPN and SVGIG (reference sequence). V gave up 3 bases and J gave up 5 bases, with 14 bases separating them. The CDR3 has 15 residues. CDR3 sequence reads: CAWRKTTRDNSPLHF. CDR3 nucleotide sequence: TGTGCCTGGAGGAAAACCACCCGGGATAATTCACCCCTCCACTTT.

V gene TRBV7-9 combines with J gene TRBJ1-5, with D unresolved. Trimming cost V 1 base and J 3 bases, with 10 bases left between them. The length of the CDR3 is 15 residues. CDR1 is SEHNR and CDR2 is FQNEAQ in the germline V gene (reference sequence). The CDR3 loop reads CASSLEGRNNQPQHF. The CDR3 DNA reads TGTGCCAGCAGCTTAGAAGGACGGAACAATCAGCCCCAGCATTTT.

CDR3 in DNA: TGTGCCAGCAGTGATCCAGTCTACGAGCAGTACTTC. Protein product: CASSDPVYEQYF. V usage is TRBV25-1 and J usage is TRBJ2-7; D unresolved. Germline V gene lookup returns CDR1 MGHDK and CDR2 SYGVNS. The CDR3 runs to 12 residues. Trimming took 3 bases from V and 3 from J, leaving 6 bases between them.

The gene calls are TRBV2 and TRBJ2-5; D is undetermined. CDR1 SNHLY and CDR2 FYNNEI come from the germline V gene. CDR3 size: 11 residues. V lost 4 bases, J lost 5 bases, and 5 bases lay in between. The CDR3, as DNA: TGTGCCAGCAGTGTTTTCGAGACCCAGTACTTC. It specifies CASSVFETQYF.

The V call is TRBV18, the J call TRBJ1-4, with D unresolved. The CDR3 sequence is 14 residues long. Per the germline V gene, CDR1 is KGHSH and CDR2 is LQKENI. V shed 4 bases and J shed 5 bases, with 11 bases lying between them. The DNA for the CDR3 is TGTGCCAGCTCACACGGGTCGGGAAATGAAAAACTGTTTTTT. This codes for CASSHGSGNEKLFF.

V is TRBV10-2 and J is TRBJ2-7; D is uncertain. The CDR3 extends over 12 amino acids. Trimming removed 2 bases at V and 0 bases at J, with 2 bases between. Germline lookup yields CDR1 WSHSY and CDR2 SAAADI. CDR3 DNA: TGCGCCAGCAGTGAGAGCTCCTACGAGCAGTACTTC. Translated, it gives CASSESSYEQYF.

The V gene is TRBV5-4, the J gene TRBJ1-1, with TRBD1 matching over 7 bases. Germline CDR1 is SGHNT and CDR2 is YYREEE (reference sequence). The CDR3 has 16 amino acids. V lost 3 bases to trimming and J lost 0 bases; unmatched junction nucleotides: 8. The CDR3 DNA reads TGTGCCAGCAGCTACAACAGGGGTAACATGAACACTGAAGCTTTCTTT. The encoded protein is CASSYNRGNMNTEAFF.

This clone was seen just once. The V and J genes are TRBV11-2 and TRBJ2-3; 8 bases map to TRBD1. CDR3 size: 14 residues. Germline trimming cut 3 bases from V and 4 bases from J; bases unmatched to any gene: 3. CDR1 is SGHAT and CDR2 is FQNNGV in the germline V gene. The CDR3 nucleotides are TGTGCCAGCAGCTTCCTGGACAGGGCAGATACGCAGTATTTT. Its translation is CASSFLDRADTQYF.

The chain is built from TRBV30 and TRBJ1-6; perhaps TRBD1 as D (5 bases). V gave up 0 bases and J gave up 9 bases, with 9 bases separating them. The CDR3 has 13 residues. The germline V gene encodes CDR1 GTSNPN and CDR2 SVGIG (reference sequence). The CDR3 DNA follows: TGTGCCTGGAGTGTCTTTCAGGGTTCACCCCTCCACTTT. As protein: CAWSVFQGSPLHF.

The J gene is TRBJ1-2, the V gene TRBV6-5; TRBD1 is a possible D gene (5 bases). Germline loops: CDR1 MNHEY, CDR2 SVGAGI. The V end was cut by 3 bases, the J end by 3 bases, with 14 bases between. There are 15 residues in the CDR3. The CDR3 is CASSYEGNDDYGYTF. The DNA for the CDR3 is TGTGCCAGCAGTTATGAGGGGAACGACGACTATGGCTACACCTTC.

The rearrangement joins TRBV7-6 to TRBJ1-1, with a weak D call TRBD1 (6 bases). V was shortened by 3 bases and J by 5 bases, with 10 bases between the two germline ends. CDR1 SGHVS and CDR2 FNYEAQ come from the germline V gene. The CDR3 consists of 13 residues. The CDR3, as DNA: TGTGCCAGCAGCTTCACAGGGTTGACTGAAGCTTTCTTT. Amino acid sequence: CASSFTGLTEAFF.

V usage is TRBV27 and J usage is TRBJ1-1; D is possibly TRBD1 (6 bases). The CDR3 has 14 amino acids. Trimming took 2 bases from V and 4 from J, leaving 11 bases between them. CDR1 and CDR2 from the germline V gene are MNHEY and SMNVEV (reference sequence). CDR3 residues: CASSLRQESTEAFF. Here the CDR3 DNA reads TGTGCCAGCAGTTTAAGACAGGAGAGCACTGAAGCTTTCTTT.

This rearrangement joins TRBV5-5 to TRBJ1-2, with 9 bases fitting TRBD1. With V trimmed by 3 bases and J by 0 bases, 3 bases remained unmatched. The CDR3 covers 15 residues. Germline V gene lookup returns CDR1 SGHKS and CDR2 YYEKEE (reference sequence). The CDR3 spells CASSWDRVTNYGYTF. CDR3 nucleotide sequence: TGTGCCAGCAGCTGGGACAGGGTGACTAACTATGGCTACACCTTC.

V usage is TRBV15 and J usage is TRBJ2-5, with no clear D. Germline assignment: CDR1 LNHNV and CDR2 YYDKDF (reference sequence). The CDR3 contains 12 residues. V lost 5 bases to trimming and J lost 6 bases, with 10 bases between them. This chain's CDR3 is CATSPRGQTQYF. The CDR3, as DNA: TGTGCCACCAGCCCCCGCGGACAGACCCAGTACTTC.

The chain is built from TRBV18 and TRBJ1-5, with a tentative D call TRBD1 (5 bases). Germline V gene lookup returns CDR1 KGHSH and CDR2 LQKENI. CDR3 length: 14 residues. Deletions cut 6 bases from V and 3 bases from J, with 12 bases between. The CDR3 DNA is TGTGCCAGCTCCAACACAGGAAACAATCAGCCCCAGCATTTT. Translated, it gives CASSNTGNNQPQHF.

The chain combines TRBV5-6 with TRBJ2-3; 8 bases are shared with TRBD2. Germline assignment: CDR1 SGHDT and CDR2 YYEEEE. Trimming took 0 bases from V and 6 from J; bases not matched to a gene: 12. The CDR3 is 17 residues long. CDR3 sequence reads: CASSLVTSGPRRDTQYF. Here the CDR3 DNA reads TGTGCCAGCAGCTTGGTAACTAGCGGACCTCGGAGGGATACGCAGTATTTT.